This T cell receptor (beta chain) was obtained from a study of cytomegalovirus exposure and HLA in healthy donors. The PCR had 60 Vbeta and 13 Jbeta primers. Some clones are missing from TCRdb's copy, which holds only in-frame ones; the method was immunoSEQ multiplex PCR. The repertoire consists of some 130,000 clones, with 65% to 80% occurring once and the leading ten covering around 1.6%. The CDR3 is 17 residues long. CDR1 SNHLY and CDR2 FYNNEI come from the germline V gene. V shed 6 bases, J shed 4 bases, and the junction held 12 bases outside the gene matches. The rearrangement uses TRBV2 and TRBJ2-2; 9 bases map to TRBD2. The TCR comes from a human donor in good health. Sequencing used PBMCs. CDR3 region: CASRLRPSGMSTGELFF. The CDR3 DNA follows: TGTGCCAGCAGACTTAGGCCTAGCGGGATGAGCACCGGGGAGCTGTTTTTT.